This is a list of T cell receptor beta chains from one sample in a study of blood T cell repertoires in COVID-19. The repertoire was sequenced with immunoSEQ multiplex PCR; TCRdb's copy has only in-frame clones and lacks some. The table has under 200,000 clones, approximately 84% seen once; the top ten hold more than 10%. The sample consisted of PBMCs or T cells enriched from blood (not recorded which). All receptors derive from a man between 45 and 60 years old who had recovered from COVID-19. CDR3s include the opening cysteine and the closing phenylalanine or tryptophan. Each record gives: CDR3 length, D gene, J gene, V gene, clone size, CDR3 protein, CDR3 DNA. D genes are given only for firm matches. Clone size is given for some rows only: seen once, a few or many times, or a class if the clone is expanded.

16 | NA | TRBJ2-5 | TRBV4-2 | NA | CASSQEAGASQETQYF | TGTGCCAGCAGCCAAGAGGCGGGGGCCTCCCAAGAGACCCAGTACTTC
13 | NA | TRBJ2-1 | TRBV3-1/TRBV3-2 | NA | CASRKSAANEQFF | TGTGCCAGCAGAAAAAGCGCAGCGAATGAGCAGTTCTTC
12 | NA | TRBJ1-2 | TRBV6-5 | NA | CASMMGRPGYTF | TGTGCCAGCATGATGGGCCGCCCCGGCTACACCTTC
14 | NA | TRBJ2-3 | TRBV24-1 | once | CATSVAESTDTQYF | TGTGCCACCAGTGTAGCGGAAAGCACAGATACGCAGTATTTT
15 | TRBD1 | TRBJ2-3 | TRBV6-5 | NA | CASTPGQGALRAQYF | TGTGCCAGCACCCCGGGACAGGGGGCTCTCCGGGCGCAGTATTTT
13 | NA | TRBJ1-1 | TRBV6-5 | few | CASSYLGQNEAFF | TGTGCCAGCAGTTACCTCGGACAGAATGAAGCTTTCTTT
16 | NA | TRBJ2-5 | TRBV9 | NA | CASSVALDTVQETQYF | TGTGCCAGCAGCGTAGCTCTTGACACCGTACAAGAGACCCAGTACTTC
12 | TRBD2 | TRBJ2-1 | TRBV7-9 | NA | CASSFLAGEEFF | TGTGCCAGCAGCTTTCTAGCGGGGGAGGAGTTCTTC
14 | NA | TRBJ2-7 | TRBV18 | NA | CASSPGGGVYEQYF | TGTGCCAGCTCACCGGGAGGGGGAGTTTACGAGCAGTACTTC
13 | NA | TRBJ2-7 | TRBV6-5 | NA | CASSYTHGSEQYF | TGTGCCAGCAGTTACACCCACGGGTCCGAGCAGTACTTC
15 | TRBD1 | TRBJ1-5 | TRBV30 | NA | CAWASGTGVAQPQHF | TGTGCATGGGCATCCGGGACAGGGGTGGCTCAGCCCCAGCATTTT
14 | NA | TRBJ2-2 | TRBV6-6 | NA | CASSGAGWAGELFF | TGTGCCAGCAGCGGAGCCGGCTGGGCCGGGGAGCTGTTTTTT
14 | NA | TRBJ2-1 | TRBV7-9 | few | CASSLGLTYNEQFF | TGTGCCAGCAGCTTAGGACTTACGTACAATGAGCAGTTCTTC
14 | NA | TRBJ2-5 | TRBV7-9 | NA | CASSLVSGQETQYF | TGTGCCAGCAGCTTAGTTTCCGGGCAAGAGACCCAGTACTTC
17 | TRBD1 | TRBJ1-2 | TRBV7-2 | NA | CASSLTTGGAIAYGYTF | TGTGCCAGCAGCTTGACGACAGGGGGGGCCATAGCCTATGGCTACACCTTC
13 | NA | TRBJ1-2 | TRBV7-2 | NA | CASSLQGNGGYTF | TGTGCCAGCAGCTTACAGGGAAATGGTGGCTACACCTTC
14 | TRBD1 | TRBJ2-7 | TRBV5-1 | NA | CASSTGQPPYEQYF | TGCGCCAGCAGCACGGGACAGCCTCCGTACGAGCAGTACTTC
17 | NA | TRBJ1-1 | TRBV4-1 | NA | CASSQEFYAGPNTEAFF | TGCGCCAGCAGCCAAGAATTTTACGCGGGCCCAAACACTGAAGCTTTCTTT
16 | TRBD1 | TRBJ1-2 | TRBV7-2 | NA | CASSFTRQGAHYGYTF | TGTGCCAGCAGCTTCACCAGACAGGGGGCACATTATGGCTACACCTTC
14 | TRBD2 | TRBJ2-7 | TRBV27 | NA | CASSDLAGSYEQYF | TGTGCCAGCAGTGACCTAGCGGGATCCTACGAGCAGTACTTC
14 | TRBD1 | TRBJ1-2 | TRBV3-1/TRBV3-2 | NA | CASNLGTGGYGYTF | TGTGCCAGCAACCTGGGGACAGGGGGCTATGGCTACACCTTC
13 | NA | TRBJ1-1 | TRBV3-1/TRBV3-2 | NA | CASSQDRGTEAFF | TGTGCCAGCAGCCAAGATCGGGGAACTGAAGCTTTCTTT
14 | TRBD1 | TRBJ2-7 | TRBV11-2 | once | CASSFVATGGEQYF | TGTGCCAGCAGCTTCGTTGCGACAGGGGGCGAGCAGTACTTC
15 | NA | TRBJ2-2 | TRBV24-1 | NA | CATSDADSNTGELFF | TGTGCCACCAGTGATGCGGACTCCAACACCGGGGAGCTGTTTTTT
12 | NA | TRBJ1-4 | TRBV27 | NA | CASSDRLEKLFF | TGTGCCAGCAGTGACCGACTAGAAAAACTGTTTTTT
13 | NA | TRBJ1-2 | TRBV6-5 | NA | CASNQQGRTGYTF | TGTGCCAGCAACCAGCAGGGGCGAACGGGCTACACCTTC
13 | TRBD1 | TRBJ1-2 | TRBV12-3/TRBV12-4 | NA | CASSLTGDYGYTF | TGTGCCAGCAGTTTAACAGGGGACTATGGCTACACCTTC
17 | TRBD2 | TRBJ2-1 | TRBV9 | NA | CASSVSPMGGGFNEQFF | TGTGCCAGCAGCGTATCTCCCATGGGCGGGGGGTTTAATGAGCAGTTCTTC
18 | TRBD1 | TRBJ1-5 | TRBV9 | NA | CASSVEPSDRARDQPQHF | TGTGCCAGCAGCGTAGAGCCATCAGACAGGGCTCGGGATCAGCCCCAGCATTTT
12 | NA | TRBJ2-7 | TRBV10-3 | NA | CAISQNSYEQYF | TGTGCCATCAGTCAGAACTCCTACGAGCAGTACTTC
15 | NA | TRBJ1-3 | TRBV5-8 | NA | CASSLARAPGGTIYF | TGTGCCAGCAGCTTGGCCCGCGCGCCGGGGGGCACCATATATTTT
15 | NA | TRBJ2-7 | TRBV18 | NA | CASSPPTGGTNEQYF | TGTGCCAGCTCACCACCAACAGGGGGGACTAACGAGCAGTACTTC
14 | NA | TRBJ2-5 | TRBV29-1 | NA | CSVERRSAQETQYF | TGCAGCGTTGAACGGCGCAGCGCCCAAGAGACCCAGTACTTC
16 | NA | TRBJ2-3 | TRBV9 | NA | CASSVAGYRTTDTQYF | TGTGCCAGCAGCGTAGCAGGATACAGGACCACAGATACGCAGTATTTT
15 | TRBD1 | TRBJ1-6 | TRBV19 | NA | CASSTSTGGNSPLHF | TGTGCCAGTAGCACTTCCACAGGGGGCAATTCACCCCTCCACTTT
12 | NA | TRBJ1-6 | TRBV6-5 | NA | CASSRSNSPLHF | TGTGCCAGCAGCAGGTCGAATTCACCCCTCCACTTT
14 | NA | TRBJ2-7 | TRBV5-1 | NA | CASSLGQVDYEQYF | TGCGCCAGCAGCTTGGGGCAGGTAGACTACGAGCAGTACTTC
16 | NA | TRBJ2-7 | TRBV7-3 | NA | CASSSYDSESTYEQYF | TGTGCCAGCAGTTCTTATGACTCTGAATCTACCTACGAGCAGTACTTC
14 | TRBD1 | TRBJ1-5 | TRBV27 | NA | CASSTGQGRQPQHF | TGTGCCAGCAGTACGGGACAGGGGCGCCAGCCCCAGCATTTT
13 | NA | TRBJ1-5 | TRBV6-2/TRBV6-3 | NA | CASSYSESQPQHF | TGTGCCAGCAGTTACTCGGAGAGTCAGCCCCAGCATTTT
16 | TRBD1 | TRBJ1-1 | TRBV5-1 | NA | CASSLAVHRGGTEAFF | TGCGCCAGCAGCTTGGCAGTTCACAGGGGAGGCACTGAAGCTTTCTTT
12 | NA | TRBJ2-2 | TRBV11-2 | NA | CASSTGSGELFF | TGTGCCAGCAGCACAGGGTCCGGGGAGCTGTTTTTT
14 | NA | TRBJ2-7 | TRBV11-1 | NA | CASSPIGNGYEQYF | TGTGCCAGCAGCCCTATAGGAAACGGGTACGAGCAGTACTTC
17 | NA | TRBJ1-1 | TRBV18 | NA | CASSPQGWRAEYTEAFF | TGTGCCAGCTCACCACAGGGATGGCGGGCGGAATACACTGAAGCTTTCTTT
14 | NA | TRBJ1-6 | TRBV18 | few | CASSYQGLDSPLHF | TGTGCCAGCTCCTACCAGGGTCTGGATTCACCCCTCCACTTT
16 | NA | TRBJ2-1 | TRBV6-2/TRBV6-3 | once | CASSRPGSVSYNEQFF | TGTGCCAGCAGTAGACCAGGGTCGGTATCCTACAATGAGCAGTTCTTC
15 | NA | TRBJ1-2 | TRBV4-3 | NA | CASSPKTHSNYGYTF | TGCGCCAGCAGCCCAAAGACACATTCTAACTATGGCTACACCTTC
16 | NA | TRBJ1-5 | TRBV7-2 | NA | CASSSIGPGGGQPQHF | TGTGCCAGCAGCTCGATCGGACCTGGGGGAGGTCAGCCCCAGCATTTT
14 | NA | TRBJ2-7 | TRBV29-1 | NA | CSARDSLGPYEQYF | TGCAGCGCGCGGGACAGCCTGGGCCCTTACGAGCAGTACTTC
16 | TRBD1 | TRBJ1-5 | TRBV7-8 | NA | CASSAGQGPRNQPQHF | TGTGCCAGCAGCGCTGGACAGGGGCCTCGCAATCAGCCCCAGCATTTT
14 | NA | TRBJ1-2 | TRBV6-5 | NA | CAAYPRSPDHGYTF | TGTGCCGCCTACCCTAGGTCCCCTGACCATGGCTACACCTTC
15 | TRBD2 | TRBJ2-7 | TRBV7-3 | NA | CASSLAGGQSYEQYF | TGTGCCAGCAGCTTAGCGGGGGGGCAAAGTTACGAGCAGTACTTC
15 | TRBD2 | TRBJ2-1 | TRBV6-1 | NA | CASSESGGTYNEQFF | TGTGCCAGCAGTGAAAGCGGGGGGACCTACAATGAGCAGTTCTTC
15 | TRBD1 | TRBJ2-5 | TRBV18 | NA | CASSPPGTGGETQYF | TGTGCCAGCTCACCACCGGGGACAGGGGGAGAGACCCAGTACTTC